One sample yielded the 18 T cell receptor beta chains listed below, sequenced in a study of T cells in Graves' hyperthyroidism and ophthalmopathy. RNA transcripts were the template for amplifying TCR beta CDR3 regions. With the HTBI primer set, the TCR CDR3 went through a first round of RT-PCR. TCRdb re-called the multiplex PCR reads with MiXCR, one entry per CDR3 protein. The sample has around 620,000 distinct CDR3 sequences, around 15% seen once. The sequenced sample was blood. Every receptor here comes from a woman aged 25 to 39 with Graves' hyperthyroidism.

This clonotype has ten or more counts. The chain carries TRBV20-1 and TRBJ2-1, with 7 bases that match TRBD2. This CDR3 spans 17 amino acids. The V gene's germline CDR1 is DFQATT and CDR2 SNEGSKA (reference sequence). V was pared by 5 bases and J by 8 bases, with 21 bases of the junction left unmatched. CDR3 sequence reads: CSARRLAKDGVEHEQFF. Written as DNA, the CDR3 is TGCAGTGCTCGCAGACTAGCCAAAGATGGTGTAGAACATGAGCAGTTCTTC.

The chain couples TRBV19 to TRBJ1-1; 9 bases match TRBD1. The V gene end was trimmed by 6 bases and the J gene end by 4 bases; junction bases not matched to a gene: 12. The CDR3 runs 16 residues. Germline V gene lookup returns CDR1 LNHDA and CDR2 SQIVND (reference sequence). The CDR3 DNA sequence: TGTGCCAGTAGCCTAGGACAGGGGAGGATAGGCACTGAAGCTTTCTTT. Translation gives CASSLGQGRIGTEAFF. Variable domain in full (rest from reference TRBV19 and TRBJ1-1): DGGITQSPKYLFRKEGQNVTLSCEQNLNHDAMYWYRQDPGQGLRLIYYSQIVNDFQKGDIAEGYSVSREKKESFPLTVTSAQKNPTAFYLCASSLGQGRIGTEAFFGQGTRLTVV.

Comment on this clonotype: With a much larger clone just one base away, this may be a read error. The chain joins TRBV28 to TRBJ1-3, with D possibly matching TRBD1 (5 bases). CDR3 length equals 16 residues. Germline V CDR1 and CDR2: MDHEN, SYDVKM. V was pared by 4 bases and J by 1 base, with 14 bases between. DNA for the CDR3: TGTGCCAGCAGTTCACGTCCCAGGGCTTCTGGAAACACCATATATTTT. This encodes CASSSRPRASGNTIYF.

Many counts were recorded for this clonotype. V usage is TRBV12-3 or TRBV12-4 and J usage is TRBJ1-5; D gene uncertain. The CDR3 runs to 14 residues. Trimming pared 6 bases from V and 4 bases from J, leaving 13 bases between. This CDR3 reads CASSAPGGNQPQHF. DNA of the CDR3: TGTGCCAGCAGCGCCCCCGGAGGGAATCAGCCCCAGCATTTT.

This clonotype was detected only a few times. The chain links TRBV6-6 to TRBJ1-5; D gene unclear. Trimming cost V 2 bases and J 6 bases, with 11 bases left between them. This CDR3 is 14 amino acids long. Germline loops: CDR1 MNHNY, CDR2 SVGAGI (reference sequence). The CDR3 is CASSYAGITQPQHF. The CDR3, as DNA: TGTGCCAGCAGTTACGCGGGTATCACTCAGCCCCAGCATTTT.

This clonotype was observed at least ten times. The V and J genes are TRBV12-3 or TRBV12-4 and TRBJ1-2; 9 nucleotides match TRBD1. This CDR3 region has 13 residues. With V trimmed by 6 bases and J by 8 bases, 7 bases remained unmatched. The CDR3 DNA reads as TGTGCCAGCAGCGCACAGGGGGCACACGGCTACACCTTC. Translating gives CASSAQGAHGYTF.

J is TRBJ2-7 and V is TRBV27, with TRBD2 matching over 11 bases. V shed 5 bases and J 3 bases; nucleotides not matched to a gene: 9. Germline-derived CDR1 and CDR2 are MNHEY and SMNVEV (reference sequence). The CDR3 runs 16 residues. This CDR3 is CASSALTGTSGYEQYF. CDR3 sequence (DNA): TGTGCCAGCAGTGCCCTCACCGGGACTAGCGGCTACGAGCAGTACTTC.

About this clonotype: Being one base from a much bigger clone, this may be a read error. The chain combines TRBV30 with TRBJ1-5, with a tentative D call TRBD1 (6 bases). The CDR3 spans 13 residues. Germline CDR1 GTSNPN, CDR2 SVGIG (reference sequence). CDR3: CAWRDSSNQPQRF. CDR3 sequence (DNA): TGTGCCTGGAGGGACAGTAGCAATCAGCCCCAGCGTTTT.

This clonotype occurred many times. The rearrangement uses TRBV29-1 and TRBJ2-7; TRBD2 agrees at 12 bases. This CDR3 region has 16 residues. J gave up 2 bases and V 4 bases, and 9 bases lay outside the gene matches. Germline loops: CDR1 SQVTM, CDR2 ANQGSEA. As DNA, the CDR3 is TGCAGCGTTGCCCGACTAGCGGGAGTCCCCACCTACGAGCAGTACTTC. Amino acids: CSVARLAGVPTYEQYF.

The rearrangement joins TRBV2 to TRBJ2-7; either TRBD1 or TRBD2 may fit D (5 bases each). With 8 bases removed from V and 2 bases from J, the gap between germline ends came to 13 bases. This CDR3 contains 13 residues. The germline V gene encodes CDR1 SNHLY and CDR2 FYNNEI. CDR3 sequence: CASRQRGAYEQYF. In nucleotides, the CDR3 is TGTGCCAGCCGACAACGGGGCGCCTACGAGCAGTACTTC.

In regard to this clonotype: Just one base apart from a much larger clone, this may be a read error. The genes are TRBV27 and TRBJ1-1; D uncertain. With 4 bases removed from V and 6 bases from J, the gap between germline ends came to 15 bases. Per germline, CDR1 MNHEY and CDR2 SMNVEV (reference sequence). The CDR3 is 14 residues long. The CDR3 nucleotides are TGTGCCAGCAGTTCATTCACGGGGTCGGCTGAAGCTTTCTTT. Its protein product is CASSSFTGSAEAFF.

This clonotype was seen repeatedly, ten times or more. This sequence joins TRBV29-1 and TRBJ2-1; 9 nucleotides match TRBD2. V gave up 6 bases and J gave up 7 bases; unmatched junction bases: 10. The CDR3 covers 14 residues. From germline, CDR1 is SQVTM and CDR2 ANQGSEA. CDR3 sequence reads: CSVPISGRNNEQFF. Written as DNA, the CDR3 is TGCAGCGTCCCTATTAGCGGGAGAAATAATGAGCAGTTCTTC.

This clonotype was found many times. CDR3 bases: TGCAGCGTTCTGGAGGGTAGTCAAGAGACCCAGTACTTC. Translating gives CSVLEGSQETQYF. The rearrangement joins TRBV29-1 to TRBJ2-5; perhaps TRBD2 as D (6 bases). The ends were cut back, 5 bases at V and 2 bases at J, with 12 bases in the middle. Germline CDR1 SQVTM, CDR2 ANQGSEA. The CDR3 is made up of 13 amino acids. The full variable domain, rest sourced from reference TRBV29-1 and TRBJ2-5, is SAVISQKPSRDICQRGTSLTIQCQVDSQVTMMFWYRQQPGQSLTLIATANQGSEATYESGFVIDKFPISRPNLTFSTLTVSNMSPEDSSIYLCSVLEGSQETQYFGPGTRLLVL.

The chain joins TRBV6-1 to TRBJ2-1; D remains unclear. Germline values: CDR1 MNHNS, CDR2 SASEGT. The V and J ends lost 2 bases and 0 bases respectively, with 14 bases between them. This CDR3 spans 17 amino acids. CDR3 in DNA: TGTGCCAGCAGTGAAAGTTGGTTAAGGAGCTCCTACAATGAGCAGTTCTTC. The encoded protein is CASSESWLRSSYNEQFF.

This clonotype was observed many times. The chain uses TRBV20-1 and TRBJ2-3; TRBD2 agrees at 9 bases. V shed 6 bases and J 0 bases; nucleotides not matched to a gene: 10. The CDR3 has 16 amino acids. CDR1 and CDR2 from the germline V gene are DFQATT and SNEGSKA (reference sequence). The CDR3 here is CSAIGKRGVSTDTQYF. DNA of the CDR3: TGCAGTGCCATAGGGAAGCGGGGGGTTAGCACAGATACGCAGTATTTT.

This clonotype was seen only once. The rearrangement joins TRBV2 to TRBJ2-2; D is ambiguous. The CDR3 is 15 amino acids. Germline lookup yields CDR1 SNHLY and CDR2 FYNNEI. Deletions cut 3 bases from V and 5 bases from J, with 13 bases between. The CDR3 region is CASSEWYSGTGELFF. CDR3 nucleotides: TGTGCCAGCAGTGAGTGGTATTCAGGAACCGGGGAGCTGTTTTTT.

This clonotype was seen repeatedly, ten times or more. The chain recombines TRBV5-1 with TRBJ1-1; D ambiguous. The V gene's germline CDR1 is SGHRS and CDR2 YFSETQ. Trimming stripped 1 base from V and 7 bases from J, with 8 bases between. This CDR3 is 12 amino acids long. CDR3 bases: TGCGCCAGCAGCTTGCGAGGAGTTGAAGCTTTCTTT. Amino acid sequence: CASSLRGVEAFF.

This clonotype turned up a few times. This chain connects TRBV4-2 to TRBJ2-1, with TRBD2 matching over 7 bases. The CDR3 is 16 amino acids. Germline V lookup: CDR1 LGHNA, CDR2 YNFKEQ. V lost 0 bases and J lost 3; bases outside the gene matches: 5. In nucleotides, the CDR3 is TGTGCCAGCAGCCAAGAACGGGGGGTGGGCTACAATGAGCAGTTCTTC. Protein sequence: CASSQERGVGYNEQFF.